These 24 T cell receptor beta chains came from one sample sequenced in a study of blood T cell repertoires in COVID-19. The data were produced by immunoSEQ multiplex PCR, yet TCRdb's version contains in-frame clones alone and is incomplete. The table shows approximately 290,000 clones, with around 89% occurring only once. Input material: peripheral blood. The origin of the receptors is a man under 40 with acute or convalescent COVID-19.

J is TRBJ2-7 and V is TRBV24-1, with TRBD1 identical over 9 bases. The germline V gene encodes CDR1 KGHDR and CDR2 SFDVKD. The junction had 2 bases not matched to a gene; V was cut back by 9 bases and J by 0 bases. The CDR3 contains 13 residues. CDR3 nucleotide sequence: TGTGCCACCGCGGACAGGGGCTCCTACGAGCAGTACTTC. Its protein is CATADRGSYEQYF.

This clone was observed a single time. The genes are TRBV30 and TRBJ2-3; D is perhaps TRBD1 (5 bases). V lost 2 bases and J lost 9, with 12 bases in between. The germline gives CDR1 GTSNPN, CDR2 SVGIG (reference sequence). The CDR3 is 12 residues long. The CDR3, as DNA: TGTGCCTGGAGTCGTAAGGACATCACGCAGTATTTT. Its protein product is CAWSRKDITQYF.

The V and J genes are TRBV18 and TRBJ2-5; D might be TRBD1 (6 bases). CDR1 and CDR2 from the germline V gene are KGHSH and LQKENI. The V and J ends lost 3 bases and 2 bases respectively, with 7 bases between them. This CDR3 has 13 residues. CDR3 in DNA: TGTGCCAGCTCACCTGGACAGCAAGAGACCCAGTACTTC. Its translation: CASSPGQQETQYF.

CDR3 residues: CASSVGAYSNQPQHF. In nucleotides, the CDR3 is TGTGCCAGCAGTGTAGGGGCCTATAGCAATCAGCCCCAGCATTTT. This sequence joins TRBV2 and TRBJ1-5, with D possibly being TRBD1 (5 bases). CDR3 length: 15 amino acids. V was trimmed by 4 bases and J by 0 bases, leaving 10 bases between them. In germline, CDR1 is SNHLY, CDR2 FYNNEI.

V usage is TRBV11-1 and J usage is TRBJ1-1, with D tentatively TRBD1 (6 bases). V was clipped by 5 bases and J by 11 bases, with 21 bases between them. This CDR3 is 14 amino acids long. Germline CDR1 and CDR2: SGHAT and FQDESV (reference sequence). This CDR3 is CASSPQPRGRGAFF. For the CDR3, the DNA is TGTGCCAGCAGCCCCCAGCCCAGGGGTAGAGGGGCTTTCTTT.

This clone has a single count. The chain uses TRBV18 and TRBJ2-2; a weak D match, TRBD1 (5 bases). Germline V gene data show CDR1 as KGHSH and CDR2 as LQKENI. CDR3 length: 13 amino acids. The germline V and J ends were trimmed by 6 bases and 5 bases, with 10 bases remaining between them. CDR3: CASSGLPTGELFF. The CDR3 bases are TGTGCCAGCTCGGGGCTACCTACCGGGGAGCTGTTTTTT.

The V gene is TRBV28, the J gene TRBJ1-1; no clear D. The germline gives CDR1 MDHEN, CDR2 SYDVKM. The CDR3 contains 14 residues. V was clipped by 2 bases and J by 1 base, with 8 bases between them. CDR3 nucleotide sequence: TGTGCCAGCAGTTTAGGCACAGCGAACACTGAAGCTTTCTTT. This encodes CASSLGTANTEAFF.

The chain is built from TRBV28 and TRBJ1-6; D gene uncertain. The CDR3 is 14 residues long. Germline assignment: CDR1 MDHEN and CDR2 SYDVKM. V was trimmed by 5 bases and J by 7 bases, leaving 12 bases between them. The CDR3 region has the DNA TGTGCCAGCAGTCCTCGCCAGGTCAATTCACCCCTCCACTTT. This translates into CASSPRQVNSPLHF.

The chain recombines TRBV19 with TRBJ1-1, with 8 bases aligning to TRBD1. Germline assignment: CDR1 LNHDA and CDR2 SQIVND (reference sequence). The CDR3 is 14 residues long. Trimming took 4 bases from V and 3 from J; bases not matched to a gene: 4. The CDR3 DNA is TGTGCCAGTAGTAGAGGACAGGGCTACACTGAAGCTTTCTTT. This gives the protein CASSRGQGYTEAFF.

The V call is TRBV5-1, the J call TRBJ1-2; tentatively, D is TRBD1 (5 bases). This CDR3 contains 15 residues. Trimming pared 0 bases from V and 2 bases from J, leaving 11 bases between. Germline loops: CDR1 SGHRS, CDR2 YFSETQ. The CDR3 DNA is TGCGCCAGCAGCTTGGCCCTAGGGGTGAACTATGGCTACACCTTC. This translates into CASSLALGVNYGYTF.

This clone has ten or more counts. V usage is TRBV2 and J usage is TRBJ1-6; 7 bases fit TRBD1. The V gene's germline CDR1 is SNHLY and CDR2 FYNNEI. The CDR3 totals 15 residues. V gave up 7 bases and J gave up 11 bases; unmatched junction bases: 14. CDR3 loop: CASMQGGVSRAPLHF. In DNA, the CDR3 is TGTGCCAGCATGCAGGGGGGAGTCTCCAGGGCACCCCTCCACTTT.

The genes are TRBV28 and TRBJ2-1; the match to TRBD1 covers 10 bases. CDR3 length: 16 amino acids. CDR1 and CDR2 (germline): MDHEN, SYDVKM. With 1 base clipped from V and 6 bases from J, the junction kept 6 bases outside the gene matches. CDR3 loop: CASSLSGQGVSNEQFF. CDR3 DNA: TGTGCCAGCAGTTTATCAGGACAGGGGGTAAGCAATGAGCAGTTCTTC.

The chain couples TRBV3-1 (or the pseudogene TRBV3-2) to TRBJ1-6; TRBD1 is a possible D gene (6 bases). Trimming took off 4 bases at V and 9 bases at J, with 19 bases between the two ends. Germline V gene sequence: CDR1 LGHDT, CDR2 YNNKEL (reference sequence). The CDR3 contains 16 residues. This CDR3 is CASSLYGKAGASPLHF. CDR3 nucleotide sequence: TGTGCCAGCAGCCTATATGGGAAAGCGGGGGCTTCACCCCTCCACTTT.

J is TRBJ1-1 and V is TRBV28; the D is unclear. The germline V gene has CDR1 MDHEN and CDR2 SYDVKM. This CDR3 region has 13 residues. V lost 4 bases and J 1 base, leaving 7 bases between the germline ends. CDR3 bases: TGTGCCAGCAGTTCCCCAGAGAACACTGAAGCTTTCTTT. The encoded protein is CASSSPENTEAFF. The entire variable domain, with the rest obtained from reference TRBV28 and TRBJ1-1, is as follows: DVKVTQSSRYLVKRTGEKVFLECVQDMDHENMFWYRQDPGLGLRLIYFSYDVKMKEKGDIPEGYSVSREKKERFSLILESASTNQTSMYLCASSSPENTEAFFGQGTRLTVV.

This chain links TRBV19 with TRBJ2-5; D is perhaps TRBD1 (5 bases). Germline values: CDR1 LNHDA, CDR2 SQIVND (reference sequence). This CDR3 contains 13 residues. Trimming shortened V by 4 bases and J by 9 bases, and 15 bases separated the two germline ends. CDR3 loop: CASSSDRDASQYF. The CDR3 region has the DNA TGTGCCAGTAGTAGCGACAGAGATGCGTCCCAGTACTTC.

The chain's CDR3 is CASSQGFPGYSYNEQFF. The CDR3 DNA reads TGCGCCAGCAGCCAAGGTTTTCCGGGTTACTCCTACAATGAGCAGTTCTTC. The rearrangement joins TRBV4-1 to TRBJ2-1; D unresolved. Germline assignment: CDR1 MGHRA and CDR2 YSYEKL. V lost 1 base and J lost 0, with 13 bases in between. This CDR3 has 17 amino acids.

This clone was counted between two and nine times. The V call is TRBV27, the J call TRBJ1-6; a weak D match, TRBD1 (6 bases). The CDR3 contains 15 residues. The V gene's germline CDR1 is MNHEY and CDR2 SMNVEV (reference sequence). Trimming stripped 3 bases from V and 2 bases from J, with 8 bases between. In nucleotides, the CDR3 is TGTGCCAGCAGTTTCCGGGACACCTATAATTCACCCCTCCACTTT. Amino acids: CASSFRDTYNSPLHF.

The CDR3 nucleotides read TGTGCCAGCAGGGGGCGGGAATATGGCTACACCTTC. It translates to CASRGREYGYTF. The chain combines TRBV3-1 (or the pseudogene TRBV3-2) with TRBJ1-2; weak D call: TRBD1 (5 bases). The germline gives CDR1 LGHDT, CDR2 YNNKEL (reference sequence). There are 12 residues in the CDR3. V was pared by 6 bases and J by 5 bases, with 10 bases between.

V usage is TRBV10-2 and J usage is TRBJ2-7; the D gene is possibly TRBD2 (6 bases). CDR1 and CDR2 (germline): WSHSY, SAAADI. Trimming pared 4 bases from V and 3 bases from J, leaving 13 bases between. CDR3 size: 14 residues. Written as DNA, the CDR3 is TGCGCCAGCAGTGCAGGGAGGAAGAACTACGAGCAGTACTTC. It yields the protein CASSAGRKNYEQYF.

The J gene is TRBJ2-3, the V gene TRBV3-1 (or the pseudogene TRBV3-2); 8 bases map to TRBD1. The CDR3 has 14 residues. Germline-derived CDR1 and CDR2 are LGHDT and YNNKEL (reference sequence). Trimming at V came to 5 bases and at J to 4 bases, leaving 5 bases not matched to a gene. The CDR3 DNA reads as TGTGCCAGCAGCGGGACAGGTTTAGCAGATACGCAGTATTTT. Translating it yields CASSGTGLADTQYF.

V usage is TRBV5-1 and J usage is TRBJ1-2; no reliable D call. CDR3 length: 13 residues. The ends were cut back, 3 bases at V and 9 bases at J, with 15 bases in the middle. Germline CDR1 reads SGHRS; CDR2 reads YFSETQ. The CDR3 loop is CASSYAPAGRYTF. DNA for the CDR3: TGCGCCAGCAGCTACGCCCCTGCTGGCCGCTACACCTTC. Filled out from reference TRBV5-1 and TRBJ1-2, the complete variable domain reads KAGVTQTPRYLIKTRGQQVTLSCSPISGHRSVSWYQQTPGQGLQFLFEYFSETQRNKGNFPGRFSGRQFSNSRSEMNVSTLELGDSALYLCASSYAPAGRYTFGSGTRLTVV.

CDR3 loop: CASSWGRDRRTGELFF. The CDR3 DNA is TGTGCCAGCAGCTGGGGCCGGGACAGGAGGACCGGGGAGCTGTTTTTT. The V call is TRBV5-4, the J call TRBJ2-2, with TRBD1 matching 8 bases. CDR1 and CDR2 (germline): SGHNT, YYREEE (reference sequence). V shed 3 bases, J shed 5 bases, and the junction held 9 bases outside the gene matches. The CDR3 is made up of 16 amino acids.

This chain joins TRBV28 and TRBJ1-4; a weak D match, TRBD1 (6 bases). Per the germline V gene, CDR1 is MDHEN and CDR2 is SYDVKM. Trimming shortened V by 8 bases and J by 6 bases, and 13 bases separated the two germline ends. The CDR3 runs 13 residues. CDR3 coding DNA: TGTGCCAGCGGTGAAGGGACATATGAAAAACTGTTTTTT. Protein product: CASGEGTYEKLFF.

This chain uses TRBV5-4 with TRBJ2-7; D unresolved. V was shortened by 4 bases and J by 4 bases, with 18 bases between the two germline ends. CDR3 length: 15 residues. Per the germline V gene, CDR1 is SGHNT and CDR2 is YYREEE (reference sequence). This chain's CDR3 is CASSVDTPTVYEQYF. CDR3 DNA sequence: TGTGCCAGCAGCGTTGACACGCCGACGGTATACGAGCAGTACTTC.